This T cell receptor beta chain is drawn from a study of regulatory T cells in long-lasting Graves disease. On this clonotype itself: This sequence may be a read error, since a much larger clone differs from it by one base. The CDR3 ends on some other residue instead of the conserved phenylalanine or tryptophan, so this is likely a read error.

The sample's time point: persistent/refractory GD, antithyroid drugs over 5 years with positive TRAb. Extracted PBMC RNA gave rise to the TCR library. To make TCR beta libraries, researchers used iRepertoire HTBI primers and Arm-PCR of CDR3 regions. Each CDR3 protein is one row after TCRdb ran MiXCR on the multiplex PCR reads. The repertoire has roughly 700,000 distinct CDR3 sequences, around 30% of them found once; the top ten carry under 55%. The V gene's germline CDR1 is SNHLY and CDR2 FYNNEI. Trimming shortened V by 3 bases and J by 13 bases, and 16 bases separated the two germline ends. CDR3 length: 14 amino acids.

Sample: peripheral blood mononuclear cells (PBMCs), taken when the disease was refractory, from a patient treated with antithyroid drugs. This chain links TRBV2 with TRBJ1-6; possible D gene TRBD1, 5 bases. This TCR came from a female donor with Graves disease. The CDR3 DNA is TGTGCCAGCAGTGAGGGTCAGGGTACTCGGCCCCTCCACTCT. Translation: CASSEGQGTRPLHS.